This T cell receptor beta chain was captured in a study of human CD8 memory T cell subsets. As to this clonotype: Its specificity is not known.

Germline-derived CDR1 and CDR2 are MGHDK and SYGVNS. This CDR3 region has 17 residues. Broader study findings: Whereas effector memory cells differed, stem-like memory and precursor exhausted T cells had comparably high diversity.

Making the TCR beta libraries relied on UMI-labeled 5' RACE. TCRdb re-called the 5' RACE reads and shows each CDR3 protein once, DNA omitted. This listing includes about 20,000 distinct CDR3 sequences. It was from buffy coats of healthy donors that the PBMC came. This receptor was taken from a human donor in good health. The sequenced material came from CD8+ T cells from PBMCs. This chain joins TRBV25-1 and TRBJ1-3; there is no DNA to check the TCRdb D call of TRBD1. The CDR3 protein is CASSEYNAGDFGNTIYF.